The rows below give T cell receptor beta chains drawn from one sample of a study of early T cells in non-severe SARS-CoV-2 infection. TCRdb independently ran MiXCR on the 5' RACE reads; one entry per CDR3 protein. The table includes tens of thousands of distinct CDR3 sequences, approximately 13% detected once. The sample comprised whole blood. These receptors came from an adult who was a healthcare worker with PCR-confirmed SARS-CoV-2 infection or an uninfected control (not recorded which). The CDR3 runs from the conserved cysteine through the conserved F or W. The D gene is left open where the match is weak. Expanded clones get a size class; other rows say once, few or many, or leave the size out.

j_call d_call clone_size v_call cdr3_aa cdr3_nt
TRBJ2-7 . many TRBV11-3 CASSLAGHEQYF TGTGCCAGCAGCTTAGCGGGCCACGAGCAGTACTTC
TRBJ1-1 . few TRBV7-2 CASSLQQAGTFF TGTGCCAGCAGCTTACAGCAGGCCGGGACTTTCTTT
TRBJ2-5 . many TRBV20-1 CSAGQGGEETQYF TGCAGTGCTGGCCAGGGGGGGGAAGAGACCCAGTACTTC
TRBJ2-7 TRBD2 few TRBV10-2 CASGGTSGSSYEQYF TGCGCCAGCGGGGGGACTAGCGGGAGCTCCTACGAGCAGTACTTC
TRBJ1-1 . few TRBV5-1 CASSTRQNTEAFF TGCGCCAGCAGCACCCGACAGAACACTGAAGCTTTCTTT
TRBJ2-3 TRBD1 . TRBV7-8 CASSPGTGGPDTQYF TGTGCCAGCAGCCCGGGGACAGGGGGACCAGATACGCAGTATTTT
TRBJ2-1 . . TRBV12-3/TRBV12-4 CASSLLPRGHEQFF TGTGCCAGCAGTTTATTGCCCCGGGGCCATGAGCAGTTCTTC
TRBJ1-1 TRBD1 . TRBV12-3/TRBV12-4 CASRPSPGQVTEAFF TGTGCCAGCAGACCTAGTCCGGGACAGGTCACTGAAGCTTTCTTT
TRBJ2-1 . . TRBV20-1 CSAGGPGGEQFF TGCAGTGCTGGGGGGCCGGGAGGTGAGCAGTTCTTC
TRBJ2-7 . . TRBV4-2 CASSQASRSSYEQYF TGTGCCAGCAGCCAAGCCTCGCGGAGCTCCTACGAGCAGTACTTC
TRBJ1-5 . few TRBV2 CASSEEVRAGKWDQPQHF TGTGCCAGCAGTGAAGAGGTCAGGGCAGGGAAATGGGATCAGCCCCAGCATTTT
TRBJ2-7 . many TRBV11-2 CASSLDRAGPYEQYF TGTGCCAGCAGCTTAGATCGGGCGGGACCGTACGAGCAGTACTTC
TRBJ2-1 . few TRBV7-9 CASSLASTDREQFF TGTGCCAGCAGCTTAGCGTCGACAGATCGCGAGCAGTTCTTC
TRBJ2-7 TRBD2 . TRBV6-2/TRBV6-3 CATGLAGAVQYF TGTGCCACCGGACTAGCGGGAGCGGTGCAGTACTTC
TRBJ1-6 TRBD1 . TRBV27 CASSPLGQGNSPLHF TGTGCCAGCAGCCCCTTGGGACAGGGGAATTCACCCCTCCACTTT
TRBJ1-1 . . TRBV5-6 CASSLVGGSNTEAFF TGTGCCAGCAGCTTGGTCGGAGGGAGCAACACTGAAGCTTTCTTT
TRBJ2-7 . many TRBV20-1 CSARVAGSVEQYF TGCAGTGCTAGAGTAGCAGGATCCGTCGAGCAGTACTTC
TRBJ2-7 TRBD2 few TRBV3-1 CASSPVAGGNEQYF TGTGCCAGCAGCCCCGTAGCGGGAGGGAACGAGCAGTACTTC
TRBJ2-1 TRBD2 few TRBV2 CASSEGVLAGPYNEQFF TGTGCCAGCAGTGAAGGGGTGTTAGCGGGACCCTACAATGAGCAGTTCTTC
TRBJ2-2 TRBD2 . TRBV13 CASSPRLAGNTGELFF TGTGCCAGCAGCCCGCGACTAGCGGGGAACACCGGGGAGCTGTTTTTT
TRBJ1-5 . . TRBV6-6 CASRNSNQPQHF TGTGCCAGCCGAAATAGCAATCAGCCCCAGCATTTT
TRBJ2-7 TRBD2 few TRBV6-6 CASSYSTSGRASSYEQYF TGTGCCAGCAGTTACTCGACTAGCGGGAGGGCGAGCTCCTACGAGCAGTACTTC
TRBJ1-2 . few TRBV19 CASRHRGDNYGYTF TGTGCCAGTAGGCACCGGGGAGATAACTATGGCTACACCTTC
TRBJ2-3 . many TRBV6-5 CASSWQYTDTQYF TGTGCCAGCAGTTGGCAGTACACAGATACGCAGTATTTT
TRBJ2-1 TRBD2 few TRBV3-1 CASSLVAGGAGNEQFF TGTGCCAGCAGCCTCGTAGCGGGAGGGGCGGGCAATGAGCAGTTCTTC
TRBJ1-2 TRBD1 many TRBV5-4 CASRSQGAGYGYTF TGTGCCAGCAGATCACAGGGGGCTGGCTATGGCTACACCTTC
TRBJ2-3 . few TRBV11-2 CASSREREDTQYF TGTGCCAGCAGCCGCGAGAGGGAAGATACGCAGTATTTT
TRBJ2-7 . . TRBV29-1 CSVGQRYEQYF TGCAGCGTCGGCCAGAGATACGAGCAGTACTTC
TRBJ1-3 . few TRBV5-6 CASSLLAAPAGNTIYF TGTGCCAGCAGCTTGCTCGCCGCGCCAGCGGGAAACACCATATATTTT
TRBJ1-1 TRBD1 few TRBV4-1 CASSQDHRGGTEAFF TGCGCCAGCAGCCAAGATCACAGGGGGGGTACTGAAGCTTTCTTT
TRBJ1-1 . . TRBV12-3/TRBV12-4 CASTPGQGRSAFF TGTGCCAGCACTCCTGGTCAGGGAAGGTCGGCTTTCTTT
TRBJ2-3 TRBD2 many TRBV9 CASSVASGGTDTQYF TGTGCCAGCAGCGTAGCTAGCGGGGGCACAGATACGCAGTATTTT
TRBJ2-7 TRBD2 few TRBV11-3 CASSRAGLADYEQYF TGTGCCAGCAGTCGTGCCGGACTAGCGGACTACGAGCAGTACTTC
TRBJ2-4 . few TRBV2 CASGAGENIQYF TGTGCCAGCGGGGCCGGGGAGAACATTCAGTACTTC
TRBJ1-1 . . TRBV29-1 CSVDGAQNTEAFF TGCAGCGTCGACGGAGCCCAGAACACTGAAGCTTTCTTT
TRBJ2-3 . . TRBV7-2 CASRLGGLFTDTQYF TGTGCCAGCAGGTTAGGGGGACTCTTCACAGATACGCAGTATTTT
TRBJ2-1 . few TRBV11-2 CASSLDSANEQFF TGTGCCAGCAGCTTAGACAGTGCCAATGAGCAGTTCTTC